Sequencing of this T cell receptor (beta chain) was carried out in a study of OX40 agonist ivuxolimab in advanced cancers. For the study at large: Each dose-escalation patient presented with hepatocellular carcinoma, melanoma, renal cell or head and neck cancer.

A note on this clone: The antigen is unknown.

Profiling relied on immunoSEQ multiplex PCR, and the TCRdb table lists in-frame clones only, not all of them. The sample includes 30,000 to 45,000 clones, roughly three quarters seen only once; the top ten take about 20%. Study-level findings and limits: Both blood CD4+ and CD8+ T cells showed clonal growth by week 6 at 0.1 to 3.0 mg/kg.

The TCR was taken from an adult with an advanced solid tumor such as melanoma, head and neck, liver or kidney cancer. Source: CD4+ or CD8+ T cells sorted from blood, taken in a trial of the OX40 agonist ivuxolimab.

CDR3 in amino acids: CASSLAGAAYNSPLHF. The CDR3 region has the DNA TGTGCCAGCAGCTTGGCCGGGGCAGCCTATAATTCACCCCTCCACTTT. The rearrangement joins TRBV5-6 to TRBJ1-6; possibly TRBD1 for D (5 bases). Trimming took off 0 bases at V and 2 bases at J, with 9 bases between the two ends. The CDR3 extends over 16 amino acids. CDR1 is SGHDT, CDR2 YYEEEE, per germline.